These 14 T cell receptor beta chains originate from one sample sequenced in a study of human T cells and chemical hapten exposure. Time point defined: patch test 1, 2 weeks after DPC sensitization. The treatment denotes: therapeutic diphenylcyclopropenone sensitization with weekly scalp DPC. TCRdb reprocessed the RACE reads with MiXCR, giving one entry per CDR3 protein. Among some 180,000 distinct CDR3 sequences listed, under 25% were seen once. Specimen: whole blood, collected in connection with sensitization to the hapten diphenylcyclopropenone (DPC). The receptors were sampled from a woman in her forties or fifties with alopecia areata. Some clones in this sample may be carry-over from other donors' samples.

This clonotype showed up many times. Here the CDR3 reads CSAASPNTEAFF. CDR3 DNA: TGCAGTGCCGCCAGTCCGAACACTGAAGCTTTCTTT. This rearrangement joins TRBV20-1 to TRBJ1-1; D remains ambiguous. CDR3 length equals 12 residues. Germline CDR1 DFQATT, CDR2 SNEGSKA (reference sequence). V lost 6 bases to trimming and J lost 1 base, with 9 bases between them.

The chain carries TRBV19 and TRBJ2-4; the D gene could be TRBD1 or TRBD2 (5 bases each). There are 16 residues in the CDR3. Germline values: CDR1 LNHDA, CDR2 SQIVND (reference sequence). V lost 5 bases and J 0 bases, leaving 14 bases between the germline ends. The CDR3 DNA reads TGTGCCAGTAGTCCCCGTGGGGACCTAGCCAAAAACATTCAGTACTTC. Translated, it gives CASSPRGDLAKNIQYF.

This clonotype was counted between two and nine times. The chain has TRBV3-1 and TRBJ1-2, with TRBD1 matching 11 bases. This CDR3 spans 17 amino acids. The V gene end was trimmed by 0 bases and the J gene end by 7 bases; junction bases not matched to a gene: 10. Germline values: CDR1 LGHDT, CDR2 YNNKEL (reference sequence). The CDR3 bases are TGTGCCAGCAGCCAAGACCGAGGACAGGGGGCGGGAAGTGGCTACACCTTC. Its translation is CASSQDRGQGAGSGYTF. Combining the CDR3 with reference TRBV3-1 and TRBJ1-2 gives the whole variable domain DTAVSQTPKYLVTQMGNDKSIKCEQNLGHDTMYWYKQDSKKFLKIMFSYNNKELIINETVPNRFSPKSPDKAHLNLHINSLELGDSAVYFCASSQDRGQGAGSGYTFGSGTRLTVV.

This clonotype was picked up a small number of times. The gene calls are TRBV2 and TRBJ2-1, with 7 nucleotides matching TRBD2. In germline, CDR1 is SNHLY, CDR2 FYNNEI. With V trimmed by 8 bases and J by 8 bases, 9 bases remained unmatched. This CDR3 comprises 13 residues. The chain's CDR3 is CASSRGGSYEQFF. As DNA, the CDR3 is TGTGCCAGCTCTAGGGGCGGGAGTTATGAGCAGTTCTTC.

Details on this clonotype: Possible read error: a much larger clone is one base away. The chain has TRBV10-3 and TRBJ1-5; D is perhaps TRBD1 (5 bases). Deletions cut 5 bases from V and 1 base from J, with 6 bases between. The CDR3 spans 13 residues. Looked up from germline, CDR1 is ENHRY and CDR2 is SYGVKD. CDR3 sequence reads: CAISRDSNQPQHF. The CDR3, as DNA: TGTGCCATCAGTCGGGACAGCAATCAGCCCCAGCATTTT.

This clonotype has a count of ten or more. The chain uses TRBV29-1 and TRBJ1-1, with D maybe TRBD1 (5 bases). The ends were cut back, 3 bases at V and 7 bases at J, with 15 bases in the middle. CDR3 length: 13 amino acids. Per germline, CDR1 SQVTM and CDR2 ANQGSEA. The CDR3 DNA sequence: TGCAGCGTTGAGGCCGACGGGACGGTTGAAGCTTTCTTT. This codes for CSVEADGTVEAFF.

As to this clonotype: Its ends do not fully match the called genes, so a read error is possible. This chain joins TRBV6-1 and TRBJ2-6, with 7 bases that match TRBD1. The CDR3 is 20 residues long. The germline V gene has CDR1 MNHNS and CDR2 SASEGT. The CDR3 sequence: CASSALTGQPRISGTNVLTF. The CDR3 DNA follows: TGTGCCAGCAGCGCACTAACGGGACAGCCCCGAATCTCTGGGACCAACGTCCTGACTTTC.

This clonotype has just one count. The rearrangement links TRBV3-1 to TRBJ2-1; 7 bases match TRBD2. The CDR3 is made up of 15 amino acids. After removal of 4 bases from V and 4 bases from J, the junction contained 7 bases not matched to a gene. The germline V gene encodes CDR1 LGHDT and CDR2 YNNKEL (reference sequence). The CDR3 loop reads CASSPLSSGYNEQFF. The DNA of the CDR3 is TGTGCCAGCAGCCCCTTGAGTAGCGGGTACAATGAGCAGTTCTTC.

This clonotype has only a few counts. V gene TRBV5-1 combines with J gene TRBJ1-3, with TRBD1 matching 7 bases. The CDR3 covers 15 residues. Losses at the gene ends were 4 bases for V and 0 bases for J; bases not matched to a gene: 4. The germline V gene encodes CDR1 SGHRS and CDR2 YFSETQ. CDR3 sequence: CASSLEGASGNTIYF. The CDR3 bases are TGCGCCAGCAGCCTAGAGGGGGCCTCTGGAAACACCATATATTTT. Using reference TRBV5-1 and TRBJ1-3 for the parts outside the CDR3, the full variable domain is KAGVTQTPRYLIKTRGQQVTLSCSPISGHRSVSWYQQTPGQGLQFLFEYFSETQRNKGNFPGRFSGRQFSNSRSEMNVSTLELGDSALYLCASSLEGASGNTIYFGEGSWLTVV.

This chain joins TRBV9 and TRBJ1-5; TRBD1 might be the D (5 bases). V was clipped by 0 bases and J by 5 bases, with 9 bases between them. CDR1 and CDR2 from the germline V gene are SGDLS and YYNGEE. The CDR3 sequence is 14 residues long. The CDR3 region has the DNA TGTGCCAGCAGCGTAGGAGGGGATCATCAGCCCCAGCATTTT. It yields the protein CASSVGGDHQPQHF. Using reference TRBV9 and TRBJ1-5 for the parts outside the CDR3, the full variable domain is DSGVTQTPKHLITATGQRVTLRCSPRSGDLSVYWYQQSLDQGLQFLIQYYNGEERAKGNILERFSAQQFPDLHSELNLSSLELGDSALYFCASSVGGDHQPQHFGDGTRLSIL.

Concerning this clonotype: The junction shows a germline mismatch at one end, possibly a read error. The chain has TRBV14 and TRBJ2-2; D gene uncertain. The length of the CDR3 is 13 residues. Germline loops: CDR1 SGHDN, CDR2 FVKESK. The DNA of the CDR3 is TGTGCCAGCGGCCAAGCGCACCAAGGGGAGCTGTTTTTT. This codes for CASGQAHQGELFF.

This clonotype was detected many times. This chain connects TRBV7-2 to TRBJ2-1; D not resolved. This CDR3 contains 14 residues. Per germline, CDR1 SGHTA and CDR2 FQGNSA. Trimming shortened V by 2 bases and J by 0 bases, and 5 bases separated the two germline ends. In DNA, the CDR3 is TGTGCCAGCAGCTTACTTAGCTCCTACAATGAGCAGTTCTTC. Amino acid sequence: CASSLLSSYNEQFF.

Written as DNA, the CDR3 is TGCGCCAGCAGCGATCACACTGAAGCTTTCTTT. This codes for CASSDHTEAFF. The chain recombines TRBV4-1 with TRBJ1-1; the D is unclear. Looked up from germline, CDR1 is MGHRA and CDR2 is YSYEKL. The V gene lost 5 bases and the J gene lost 3 bases, with 4 bases spanning the gap. The CDR3 contains 11 residues.

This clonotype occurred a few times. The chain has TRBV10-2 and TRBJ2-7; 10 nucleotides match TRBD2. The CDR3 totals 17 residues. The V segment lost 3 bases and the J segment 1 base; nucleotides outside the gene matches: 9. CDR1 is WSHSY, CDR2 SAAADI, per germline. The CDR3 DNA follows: TGCGCCAGCAGTGATGTGGGCCCTAGCGGGAGTTCCTACGAGCAGTACTTC. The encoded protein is CASSDVGPSGSSYEQYF.